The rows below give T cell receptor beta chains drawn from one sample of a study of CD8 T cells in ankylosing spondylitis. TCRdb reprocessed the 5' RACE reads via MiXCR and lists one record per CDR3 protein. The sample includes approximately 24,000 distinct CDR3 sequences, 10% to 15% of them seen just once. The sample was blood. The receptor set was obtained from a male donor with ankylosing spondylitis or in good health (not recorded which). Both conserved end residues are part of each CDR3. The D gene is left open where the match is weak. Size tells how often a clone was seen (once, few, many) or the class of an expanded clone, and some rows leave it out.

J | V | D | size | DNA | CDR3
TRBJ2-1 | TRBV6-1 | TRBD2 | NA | TGTGCCAGCAGTGAAATAGGCCTAGCGGAGAATGAGCAGTTCTTC | CASSEIGLAENEQFF
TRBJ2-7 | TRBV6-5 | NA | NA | TGTGCCAGCAGTGTCCGTGGGGGCGAGCAGTACTTC | CASSVRGGEQYF
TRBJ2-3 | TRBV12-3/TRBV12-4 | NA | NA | TGTGCCAGCAGCCAGGGGCGGGATGATACGCAGTATTTT | CASSQGRDDTQYF
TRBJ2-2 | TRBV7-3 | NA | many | TGTGCCAGCAGCTTAGCGGTTCGAGGCACCGGGGAGCTGTTTTTT | CASSLAVRGTGELFF
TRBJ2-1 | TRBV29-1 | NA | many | TGCAGCGTTGAGCCCAGCCCCAGCTCCTACAATGAGCAGTTCTTC | CSVEPSPSSYNEQFF
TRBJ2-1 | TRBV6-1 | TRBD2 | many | TGTGCCAGCGGACTAGCCTCGCGGGATGAGCAGTTCTTC | CASGLASRDEQFF
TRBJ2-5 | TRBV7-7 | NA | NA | TGTGCCAGCAGCGCGAATATCCAAGAGACCCAGTACTTC | CASSANIQETQYF
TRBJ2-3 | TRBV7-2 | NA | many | TGTGCCAGCACCCTCGTTGGGAGCGATACGCAGTATTTT | CASTLVGSDTQYF
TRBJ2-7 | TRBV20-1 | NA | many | TGCAGTGCTAGACAACAGGGTTCCTACGAGCAGTACTTC | CSARQQGSYEQYF
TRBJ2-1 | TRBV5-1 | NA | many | TGCGCCAGCAGCGTGGCATGGGGGCGAACCTACAATGAGCAGTTCTTC | CASSVAWGRTYNEQFF
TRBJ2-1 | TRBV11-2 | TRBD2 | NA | TGTGCCAGCGAACCGGGGGGCTCCTACAATGAGCAGTTCTTC | CASEPGGSYNEQFF
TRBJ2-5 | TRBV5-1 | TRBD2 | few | TGCGCCAGCAGTTCTACTAGCGGCCAAGAGACCCAGTACTTC | CASSSTSGQETQYF
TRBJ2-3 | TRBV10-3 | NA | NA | TGTGCCATCAGTGAGAACGACAGCACAGATACGCAGTATTTT | CAISENDSTDTQYF
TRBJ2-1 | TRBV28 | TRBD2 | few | TGTGCCAGCAGTTCGCTCTTGACTAGCGGGAGCTCTAAGCAGTTCTTC | CASSSLLTSGSSKQFF
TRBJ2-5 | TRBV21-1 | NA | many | TGTGCCAGCAGCAAATCATCTGGGAGAGTTGGCCTACCCCAAGAGACCCAGTACTTC | CASSKSSGRVGLPQETQYF
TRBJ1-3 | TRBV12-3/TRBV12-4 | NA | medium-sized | TGTGCCAGCAGTGGGACGGGTGGAAACACCATATATTTT | CASSGTGGNTIYF
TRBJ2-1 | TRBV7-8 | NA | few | TGTGCCAGCAGCCCAGCACTGATCCCGGGCAACAATGAGCAGTTCTTC | CASSPALIPGNNEQFF